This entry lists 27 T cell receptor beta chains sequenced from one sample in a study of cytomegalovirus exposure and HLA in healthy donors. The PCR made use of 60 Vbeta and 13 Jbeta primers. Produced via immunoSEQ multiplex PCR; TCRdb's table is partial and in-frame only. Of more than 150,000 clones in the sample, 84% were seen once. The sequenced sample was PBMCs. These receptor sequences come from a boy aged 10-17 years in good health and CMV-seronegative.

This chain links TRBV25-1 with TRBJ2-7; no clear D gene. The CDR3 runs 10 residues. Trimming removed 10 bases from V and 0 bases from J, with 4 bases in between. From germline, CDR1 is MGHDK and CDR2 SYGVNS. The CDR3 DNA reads TGTGCCACCCGCTCCTACGAGCAGTACTTC. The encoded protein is CATRSYEQYF.

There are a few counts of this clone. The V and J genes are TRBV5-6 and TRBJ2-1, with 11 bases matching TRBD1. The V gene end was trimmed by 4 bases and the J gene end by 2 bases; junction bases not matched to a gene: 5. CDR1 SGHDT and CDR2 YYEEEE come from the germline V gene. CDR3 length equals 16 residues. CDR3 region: CASSLTDRGPYNEQFF. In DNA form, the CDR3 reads TGTGCCAGCAGCCTAACGGACAGGGGGCCCTACAATGAGCAGTTCTTC.

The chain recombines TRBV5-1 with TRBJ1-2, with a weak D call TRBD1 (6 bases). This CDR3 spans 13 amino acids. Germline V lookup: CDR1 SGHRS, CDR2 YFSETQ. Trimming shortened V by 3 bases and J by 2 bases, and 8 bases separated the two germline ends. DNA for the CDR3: TGCGCCAGCAGCTGGGACAACAACTATGGCTACACCTTC. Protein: CASSWDNNYGYTF.

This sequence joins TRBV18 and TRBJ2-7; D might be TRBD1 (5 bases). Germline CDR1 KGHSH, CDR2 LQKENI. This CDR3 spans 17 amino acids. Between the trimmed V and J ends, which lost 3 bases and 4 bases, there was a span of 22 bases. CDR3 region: CASSPPRQGVTGYEQYF. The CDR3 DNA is TGTGCCAGCTCACCCCCACGACAAGGGGTAACGGGTTACGAGCAGTACTTC. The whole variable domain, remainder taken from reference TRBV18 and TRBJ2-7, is NAGVMQNPRHLVRRRGQEARLRCSPMKGHSHVYWYRQLPEEGLKFMVYLQKENIIDESGMPKERFSAEFPKEGPSILRIQQVVRGDSAAYFCASSPPRQGVTGYEQYFGPGTRLTVT.

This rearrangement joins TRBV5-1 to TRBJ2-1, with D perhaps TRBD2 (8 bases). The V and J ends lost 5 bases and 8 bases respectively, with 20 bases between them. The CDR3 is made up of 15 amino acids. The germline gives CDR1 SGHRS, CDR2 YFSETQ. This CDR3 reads CASRSTSEGAHEQFF. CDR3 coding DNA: TGCGCCAGCAGGTCGACTAGCGAGGGGGCCCATGAGCAGTTCTTC.

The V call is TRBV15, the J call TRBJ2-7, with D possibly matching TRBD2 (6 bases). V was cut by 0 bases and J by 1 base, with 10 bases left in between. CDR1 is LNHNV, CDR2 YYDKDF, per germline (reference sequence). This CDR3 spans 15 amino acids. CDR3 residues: CATSRDRRGSYEQYF. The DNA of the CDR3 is TGTGCCACCAGCAGAGATAGACGGGGGTCCTACGAGCAGTACTTC.

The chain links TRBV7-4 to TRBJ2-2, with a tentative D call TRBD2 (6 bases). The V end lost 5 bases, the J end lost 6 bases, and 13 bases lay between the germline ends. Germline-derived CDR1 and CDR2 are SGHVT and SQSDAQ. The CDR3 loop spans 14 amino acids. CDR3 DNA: TGTGCCAGCAGCCCGGGACTGTGGGCCGGGGAGCTGTTTTTT. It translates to CASSPGLWAGELFF.

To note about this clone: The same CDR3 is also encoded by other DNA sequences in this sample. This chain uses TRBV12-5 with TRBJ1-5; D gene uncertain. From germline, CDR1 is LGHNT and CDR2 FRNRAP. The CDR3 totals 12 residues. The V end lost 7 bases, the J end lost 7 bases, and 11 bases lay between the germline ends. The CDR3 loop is CASAYGGQPQHF. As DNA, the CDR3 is TGTGCTAGTGCCTACGGAGGGCAGCCCCAGCATTTT.

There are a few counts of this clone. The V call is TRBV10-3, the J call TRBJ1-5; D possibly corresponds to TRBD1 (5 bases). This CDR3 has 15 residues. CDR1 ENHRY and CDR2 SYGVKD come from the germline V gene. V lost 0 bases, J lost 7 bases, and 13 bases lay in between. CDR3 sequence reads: CAISESRQTDQPQHF. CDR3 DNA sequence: TGTGCCATCAGTGAGTCTCGACAGACCGACCAGCCCCAGCATTTT.

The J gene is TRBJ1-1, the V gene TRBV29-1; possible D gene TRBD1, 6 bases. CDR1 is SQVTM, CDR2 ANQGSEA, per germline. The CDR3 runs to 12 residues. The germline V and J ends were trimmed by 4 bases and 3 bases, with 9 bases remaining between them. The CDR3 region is CSVVRTDTEAFF. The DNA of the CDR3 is TGCAGCGTTGTCAGGACAGACACTGAAGCTTTCTTT.

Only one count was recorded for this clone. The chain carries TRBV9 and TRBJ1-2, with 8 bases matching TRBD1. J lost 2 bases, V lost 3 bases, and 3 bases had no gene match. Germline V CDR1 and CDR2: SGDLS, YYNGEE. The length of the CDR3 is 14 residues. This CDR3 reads CASSGTGRNYGYTF. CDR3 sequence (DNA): TGTGCCAGCAGCGGGACAGGGCGGAACTATGGCTACACCTTC. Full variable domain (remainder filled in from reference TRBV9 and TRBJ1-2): DSGVTQTPKHLITATGQRVTLRCSPRSGDLSVYWYQQSLDQGLQFLIQYYNGEERAKGNILERFSAQQFPDLHSELNLSSLELGDSALYFCASSGTGRNYGYTFGSGTRLTVV.

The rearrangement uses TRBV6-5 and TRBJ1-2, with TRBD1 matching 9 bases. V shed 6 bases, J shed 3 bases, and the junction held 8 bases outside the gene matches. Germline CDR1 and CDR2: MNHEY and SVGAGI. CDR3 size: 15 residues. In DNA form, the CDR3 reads TGTGCCAGCAGCACCGGGACAGGGTTTGACTATGGCTACACCTTC. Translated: CASSTGTGFDYGYTF.

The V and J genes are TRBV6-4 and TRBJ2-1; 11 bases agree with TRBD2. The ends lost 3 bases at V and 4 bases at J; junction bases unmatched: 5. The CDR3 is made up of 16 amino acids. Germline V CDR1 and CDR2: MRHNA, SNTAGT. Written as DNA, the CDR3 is TGTGCCAGCAGTGAAACCGGGACTAGCGGTTACAATGAGCAGTTCTTC. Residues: CASSETGTSGYNEQFF.

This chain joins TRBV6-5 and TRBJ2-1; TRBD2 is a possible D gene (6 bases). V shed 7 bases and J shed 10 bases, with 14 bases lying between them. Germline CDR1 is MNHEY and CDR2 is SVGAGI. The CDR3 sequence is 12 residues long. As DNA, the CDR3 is TGTGCCAGCACCCAAGGTGGAGGGGAGCAGTTCTTC. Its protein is CASTQGGGEQFF.

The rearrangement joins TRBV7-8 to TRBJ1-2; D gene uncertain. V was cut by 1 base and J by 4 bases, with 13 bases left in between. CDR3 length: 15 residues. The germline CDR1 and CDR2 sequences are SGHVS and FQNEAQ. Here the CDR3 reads CASSLEAAPSYGYTF. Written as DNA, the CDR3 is TGTGCCAGCAGCTTAGAAGCGGCCCCAAGCTATGGCTACACCTTC.

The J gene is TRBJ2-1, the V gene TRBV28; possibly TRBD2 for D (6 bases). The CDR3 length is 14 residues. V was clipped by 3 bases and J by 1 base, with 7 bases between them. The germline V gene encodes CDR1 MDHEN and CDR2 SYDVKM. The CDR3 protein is CASSFAGSYNEQFF. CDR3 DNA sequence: TGTGCCAGCAGTTTTGCGGGATCCTACAATGAGCAGTTCTTC.

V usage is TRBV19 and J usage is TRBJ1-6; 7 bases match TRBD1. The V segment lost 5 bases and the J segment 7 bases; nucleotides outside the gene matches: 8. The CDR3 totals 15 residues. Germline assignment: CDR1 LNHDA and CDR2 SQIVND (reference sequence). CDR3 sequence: CASSPTDRENSPLHF. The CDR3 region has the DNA TGTGCCAGTAGTCCCACTGACAGGGAGAATTCACCCCTCCACTTT. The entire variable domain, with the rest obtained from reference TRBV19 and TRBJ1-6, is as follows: DGGITQSPKYLFRKEGQNVTLSCEQNLNHDAMYWYRQDPGQGLRLIYYSQIVNDFQKGDIAEGYSVSREKKESFPLTVTSAQKNPTAFYLCASSPTDRENSPLHFGNGTRLTVT.

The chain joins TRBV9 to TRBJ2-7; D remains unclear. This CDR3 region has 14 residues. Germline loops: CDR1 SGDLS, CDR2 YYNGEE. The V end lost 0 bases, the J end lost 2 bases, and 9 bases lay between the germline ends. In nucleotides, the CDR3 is TGTGCCAGCAGCGTAGCTGGGCCTCCCTACGAGCAGTACTTC. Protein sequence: CASSVAGPPYEQYF.

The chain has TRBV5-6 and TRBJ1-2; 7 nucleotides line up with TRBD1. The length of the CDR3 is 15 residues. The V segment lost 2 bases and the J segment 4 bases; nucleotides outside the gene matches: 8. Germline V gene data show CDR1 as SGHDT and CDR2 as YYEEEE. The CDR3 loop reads CASSFYRGGIYGYTF. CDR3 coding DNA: TGTGCCAGCAGCTTTTACAGGGGTGGAATCTATGGCTACACCTTC.

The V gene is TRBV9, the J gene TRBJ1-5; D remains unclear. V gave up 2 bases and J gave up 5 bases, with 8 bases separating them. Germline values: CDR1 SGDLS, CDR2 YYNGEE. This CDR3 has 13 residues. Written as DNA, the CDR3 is TGTGCCAGCAGCGTCACACACGATCAGCCCCAGCATTTT. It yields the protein CASSVTHDQPQHF.

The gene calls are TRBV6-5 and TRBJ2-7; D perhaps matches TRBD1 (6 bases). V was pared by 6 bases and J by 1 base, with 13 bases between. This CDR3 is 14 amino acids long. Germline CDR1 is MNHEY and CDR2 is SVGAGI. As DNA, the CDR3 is TGTGCCAGCAGATCAAGACAGGAATCCTACGAGCAGTACTTC. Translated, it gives CASRSRQESYEQYF.

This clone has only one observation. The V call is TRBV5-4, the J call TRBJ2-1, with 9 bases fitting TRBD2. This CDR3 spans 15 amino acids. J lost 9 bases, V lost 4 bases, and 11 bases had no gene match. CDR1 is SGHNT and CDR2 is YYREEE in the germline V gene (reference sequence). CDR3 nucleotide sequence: TGTGCCAGCAGCCTTAGCGGGAGTTACGGTATTGAGCAGTTCTTC. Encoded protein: CASSLSGSYGIEQFF.

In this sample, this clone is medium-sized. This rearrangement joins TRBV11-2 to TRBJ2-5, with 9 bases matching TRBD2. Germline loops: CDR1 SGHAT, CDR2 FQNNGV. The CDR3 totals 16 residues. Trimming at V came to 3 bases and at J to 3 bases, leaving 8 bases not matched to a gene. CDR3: CASSFWGGGVEETQYF. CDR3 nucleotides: TGTGCCAGCAGCTTCTGGGGCGGGGGGGTGGAAGAGACCCAGTACTTC. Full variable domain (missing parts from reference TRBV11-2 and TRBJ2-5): EAGVAQSPRYKIIEKRQSVAFWCNPISGHATLYWYQQILGQGPKLLIQFQNNGVVDDSQLPKDRFSAERLKGVDSTLKIQPAKLEDSAVYLCASSFWGGGVEETQYFGPGTRLLVL.

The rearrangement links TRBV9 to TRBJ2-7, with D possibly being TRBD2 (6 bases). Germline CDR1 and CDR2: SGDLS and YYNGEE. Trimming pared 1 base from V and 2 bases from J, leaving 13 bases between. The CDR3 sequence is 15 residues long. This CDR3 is CASSVRAGTPYEQYF. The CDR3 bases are TGTGCCAGCAGCGTACGCGCGGGGACTCCCTACGAGCAGTACTTC.

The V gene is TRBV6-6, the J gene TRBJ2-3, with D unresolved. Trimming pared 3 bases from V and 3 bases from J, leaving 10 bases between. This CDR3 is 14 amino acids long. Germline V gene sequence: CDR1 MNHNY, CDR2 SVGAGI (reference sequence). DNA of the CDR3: TGTGCCAGCAGTTATCGTCGTGCGACAGATACGCAGTATTTT. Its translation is CASSYRRATDTQYF.

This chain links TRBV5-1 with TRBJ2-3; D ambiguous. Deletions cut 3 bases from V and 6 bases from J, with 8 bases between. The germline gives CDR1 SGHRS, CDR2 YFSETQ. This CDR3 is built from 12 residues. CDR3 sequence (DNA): TGCGCCAGCAGCTCCCCGTCGGATACGCAGTATTTT. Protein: CASSSPSDTQYF.

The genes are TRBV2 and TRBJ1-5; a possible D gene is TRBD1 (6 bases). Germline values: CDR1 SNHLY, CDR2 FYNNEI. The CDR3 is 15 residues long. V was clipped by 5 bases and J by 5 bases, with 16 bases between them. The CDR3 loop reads CASSRQVSRDQPQHF. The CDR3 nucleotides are TGTGCCAGCAGTAGACAGGTCTCGAGAGATCAGCCCCAGCATTTT.